This T cell receptor beta chain was profiled in a study of identical twins. This clonotype was seen only a few times. Its antigen remains unidentified. TCRdb re-analysed the 5' RACE reads in MiXCR, keeping a single row per CDR3 protein. The repertoire has approximately 690,000 distinct CDR3 sequences, around 5.7% of them found once; the top ten carry 1.5% to 2%. Whole-study findings and limits: Possibly, invariant MAIT and iNKT cells partly confounded zero-insertion analyses. Weaker excess sharing between twins was seen in beta out-of-frame sequences.

CDR3 length equals 14 residues. V was cut by 3 bases and J by 10 bases, with 18 bases left in between. Germline CDR1 reads MGHDK; CDR2 reads SYGVNS. Sequenced: naive T cells sorted from blood. V gene TRBV25-1 combines with J gene TRBJ1-1; D gene unclear. This clonotype originated in a man between 18 and 35 years old in good health. The CDR3 spells CASSDNGPPNVAFF. The CDR3 DNA follows: TGTGCCAGCAGTGATAACGGTCCCCCGAATGTAGCTTTCTTT.